This T cell receptor (beta chain) emerged from a study of blood T cells in healthy people across ages. Notes on the study in general: Estimates based on one million T cells were treated as lower bounds.

The second PCR ran 7 to 11 cycles with a sample-barcoded 5' primer and J-beta primers. Template switching added a 12-random-nucleotide identifier to every cDNA molecule. MiXCR, applied by TCRdb to the 5' RACE reads, yields one record per CDR3 protein. The table has 920,000 or so distinct CDR3 sequences, under 45% seen once. Every sample had a minimum of 6 million PBMCs isolated. The CDR3 loop spans 15 amino acids. Trimming removed 1 base from V and 3 bases from J, with 10 bases in between. This clonotype was recorded a few times. Its matching antigen is unknown. The source is an older woman in good health. The chain carries TRBV12-3 or TRBV12-4 and TRBJ1-5; D uncertain. What was sequenced was blood. CDR3 nucleotide sequence: TGTGCCAGCAGTTTAGACAGTCCGAACAATCAGCCCCAGCATTTT. It translates to CASSLDSPNNQPQHF.